This is a list of T cell receptor beta chains from one sample in a study of Ad26.COV2.S vaccination and SARS-CoV-2 variants. TCRdb keeps only in-frame clones here, not all; method: immunoSEQ multiplex PCR. The sample holds 350,000 to 450,000 clones, about four fifths seen once. The sequenced sample was peripheral blood, obtained in a trial of Ad26.COV2.S vaccine versus placebo. These receptors were obtained from a person aged 18-65 years who received the Ad26.COV2.S COVID-19 vaccine or a placebo. CDR3s include the opening cysteine and the closing phenylalanine or tryptophan. D genes are given only for firm matches.

D gene	CDR3 length	V gene	J gene	CDR3 protein
TRBD2	15	TRBV2	TRBJ2-1	CASSPRLAGYGEQFF
TRBD1	16	TRBV4-3	TRBJ1-6	CASSQQTGGINSPLHF
NA	13	TRBV5-1	TRBJ2-1	CASSRTFGNEQFF
NA	15	TRBV24-1	TRBJ2-3	CATSDSVGVGDTQYF
TRBD1	15	TRBV5-6	TRBJ1-3	CASNLQGNSGNTIYF
NA	14	TRBV12-5	TRBJ2-3	CASGLARGTDTQYF
NA	11	TRBV5-1	TRBJ2-3	CASSVGDTQYF
NA	14	TRBV5-1	TRBJ1-5	CASSFSGGNQPQHF
TRBD1	15	TRBV5-5	TRBJ1-1	CASSLAGSRGSEAFF
NA	14	TRBV29-1	TRBJ2-1	CSVDLGERYNEQFF
TRBD1	14	TRBV5-1	TRBJ1-4	CASCLGQGDEKLFF
NA	14	TRBV11-3	TRBJ1-1	CASSRTRVNTEAFF
NA	14	TRBV11-3	TRBJ1-1	CASSLDSMNTEAFF
NA	14	TRBV15	TRBJ1-1	CATSRDRVTTEAFF
TRBD1	14	TRBV7-9	TRBJ1-1	CASSFTTGGTEAFF
TRBD1	14	TRBV27	TRBJ2-3	CASTGTAQSDTQYF
NA	16	TRBV23-1	TRBJ1-2	CASSQSRYRQRYGYTF
TRBD1	16	TRBV19	TRBJ1-4	CASIPHPTGVAEKLFF
TRBD1	16	TRBV6-5	TRBJ1-1	CASSYSQGAVNTEAFF
NA	14	TRBV9	TRBJ1-4	CASSVAQGGEKLFF
NA	15	TRBV5-1	TRBJ1-2	CASSQGPSNSYGYTF
NA	12	TRBV30	TRBJ2-2	CAWSGAGGELFF
TRBD1	15	TRBV18	TRBJ1-1	CASSPGTALNTEAFF
NA	18	TRBV10-3	TRBJ2-1	CAIGAGAGRIGSYNEQFF
NA	15	TRBV9	TRBJ2-3	CASSVVQGRTDTQYF
NA	13	TRBV7-2	TRBJ2-5	CASSLAPDRTQYF
NA	15	TRBV20-1	TRBJ1-1	CSASKLGQSNTEAFF
TRBD1	14	TRBV10-3	TRBJ1-1	CAISPGTGVIGAFF
NA	13	TRBV5-1	TRBJ2-7	CASREGASYEQYF
TRBD1	17	TRBV9	TRBJ1-1	CASGSPGTGSFNTEAFF
NA	14	TRBV9	TRBJ2-5	CASSFSHGWETQYF
NA	15	TRBV4-1	TRBJ2-7	CASSQGNRVSYEQYF
NA	17	TRBV5-6	TRBJ2-4	CASSLKARLGAKNIQYF
TRBD1	16	TRBV12-5	TRBJ1-1	CASGLLWDRMNTEAFF
TRBD1	14	TRBV7-9	TRBJ1-4	CASSIQGSNEKLFF
NA	18	TRBV19	TRBJ1-5	CASRDPRPRGASNQPQHF
NA	21	TRBV12-1	TRBJ2-1	CASSVSALALRVSFTYNEQFF
TRBD1	15	TRBV6-5	TRBJ1-5	CASSLQGYSNQPQHF
NA	15	TRBV6-5	TRBJ1-5	CASSYSMGGGQPQHF
NA	15	TRBV5-1	TRBJ2-1	CASSLGRGIYNEQFF